This T cell receptor (beta chain) was found in a study of shared clonotypes between healthy human individuals. Points from the study as a whole: Donor scarcity curtailed the genetic and exposure-history diversity represented herein.

The authors split each subset's genomic DNA evenly across several immunoSEQ plates. Data came from immunoSEQ multiplex PCR; TCRdb stores just in-frame clones and leaves some out. This table has about 560,000 clones, around three quarters appearing once. Remarks on this clone: Its antigen remains unidentified.

Sequencing input: PBMCs. The TCR originated in a woman aged 40 to 49 in good health. Some clones in this sample may be carry-over from other donors' samples.

CDR3 protein: CASSSTSGRAGYNEQFF. CDR3 sequence (DNA): TGTGCCAGCAGTAGTACTAGCGGGAGGGCGGGGTACAATGAGCAGTTCTTC. The chain joins TRBV25-1 to TRBJ2-1, with 13 bases identical to TRBD2. The CDR3 loop spans 17 amino acids. Germline V lookup: CDR1 MGHDK, CDR2 SYGVNS. The junction had 8 bases not matched to a gene; V was cut back by 5 bases and J by 4 bases.